The source of this T cell receptor (beta chain) is a study of blood T cell repertoires in COVID-19. Clones were read by immunoSEQ multiplex PCR, and TCRdb kept only the in-frame ones, dropping some. This table holds approximately 170,000 clones, 84% found once. The CDR3 length is 12 residues. CDR1 and CDR2 (germline): SGHRS, YFSETQ. The V and J ends lost 7 bases and 4 bases respectively, with 11 bases between them. Sequencing was done on a sample of peripheral blood. The V and J genes are TRBV5-1 and TRBJ1-1; D is perhaps TRBD1 (5 bases). The clonotype was recovered from a woman at least 80 years old with acute or convalescent COVID-19. CDR3 bases: TGCGCCAGCGGACCCGGGGGCACTGAAGCTTTCTTT. Protein: CASGPGGTEAFF.